The 8 T cell receptor beta chains below all came from one sample that was sequenced in a study of response to subunit inactivated influenza vaccine. MiXCR, run by TCRdb on the RT-PCR reads, gives a single entry per CDR3 protein. This sample has fewer than 600,000 distinct CDR3 sequences, with around 7.7% found just once. Material: PBMCs from blood, obtained about 23 months after vaccination. These receptors were obtained from a man between 50 and 69 years old who received an inactivated influenza vaccine.

This clonotype has only a few counts. The rearrangement uses TRBV7-2 and TRBJ1-4; no clear D. V was cut by 6 bases and J by 3 bases, with 11 bases left in between. The CDR3 is made up of 14 amino acids. CDR1 and CDR2 from the germline V gene are SGHTA and FQGNSA. The CDR3, as DNA: TGTGCCAGCAGTCAAGGACGGCCTAATGAAAAACTGTTTTTT. It codes for CASSQGRPNEKLFF.

This clonotype came up a few times. The chain couples TRBV27 to TRBJ2-5; TRBD2 agrees at 12 bases. V gave up 6 bases and J gave up 7 bases; unmatched junction bases: 9. This CDR3 has 15 residues. Germline CDR1 is MNHEY and CDR2 is SMNVEV (reference sequence). The CDR3 is CASRPLAGGPPTQYF. The CDR3 DNA follows: TGTGCCAGCAGACCCCTAGCGGGGGGGCCTCCGACCCAGTACTTC.

This clonotype was picked up many times. The V call is TRBV3-1, the J call TRBJ2-5; 13 bases fit TRBD2. Germline V gene data show CDR1 as LGHDT and CDR2 as YNNKEL (reference sequence). CDR3 length: 15 residues. V trimming: 3 bases; J trimming: 2 bases; junction bases outside the gene matches: 0. In DNA form, the CDR3 reads TGTGCCAGCAGCCAGGGACTAGCGGGACAAGAGACCCAGTACTTC. Translation: CASSQGLAGQETQYF.

The chain has TRBV4-2 and TRBJ1-1; D uncertain. The germline V gene has CDR1 LGHNA and CDR2 YNFKEQ. The germline V and J ends were trimmed by 0 bases and 8 bases, with 22 bases remaining between them. The CDR3 runs to 17 residues. The CDR3 region is CASSQDNEVLRYIEAFF. CDR3 in DNA: TGTGCCAGCAGCCAAGATAACGAGGTACTCCGGTACATAGAAGCTTTCTTT.

In this sample, this clonotype turned up a few times. The chain joins TRBV7-2 to TRBJ2-1; D unresolved. Germline lookup yields CDR1 SGHTA and CDR2 FQGNSA. V lost 5 bases and J 2 bases, leaving 13 bases between the germline ends. The CDR3 contains 15 residues. The CDR3 here is CASSRRTGAYNEQFF. The DNA for the CDR3 is TGTGCCAGCAGCAGACGAACCGGAGCCTACAATGAGCAGTTCTTC.

The table lists this clonotype with many counts. The chain carries TRBV13 and TRBJ2-5; TRBD2 matches 8 bases. The germline CDR1 and CDR2 sequences are PRHDT and FYEKMQ (reference sequence). CDR3 length: 15 amino acids. V shed 5 bases, J shed 4 bases, and the junction held 9 bases outside the gene matches. The CDR3 DNA reads as TGTGCCAGCAGCCCCCGTGGGACTAGTCGAGAGACCCAGTACTTC. It codes for CASSPRGTSRETQYF.

This clonotype turned up a few times. This rearrangement joins TRBV7-8 to TRBJ2-7; D uncertain. There are 11 residues in the CDR3. Trimming removed 5 bases from V and 6 bases from J, with 8 bases in between. Germline V gene data show CDR1 as SGHVS and CDR2 as FQNEAQ. The CDR3 spells CASSLQTEQYF. DNA for the CDR3: TGTGCCAGCAGCCTGCAGACCGAGCAGTACTTC.

The chain has TRBV7-8 and TRBJ1-1, with D uncertain. This CDR3 comprises 13 residues. The V and J ends lost 5 bases and 0 bases respectively, with 7 bases between them. Germline CDR1 is SGHVS and CDR2 is FQNEAQ. The DNA for the CDR3 is TGTGCCAGCAGCACCCTGTTGAACACTGAAGCTTTCTTT. It yields the protein CASSTLLNTEAFF. Variable domain in full (rest from reference TRBV7-8 and TRBJ1-1): GAGVSQSPRYKVAKRGQDVALRCDPISGHVSLFWYQQALGQGPEFLTYFQNEAQLDKSGLPSDRFFAERPEGSVSTLKIQRTQQEDSAVYLCASSTLLNTEAFFGQGTRLTVV.